This T cell receptor beta chain stems from a study of blood T cell repertoires in COVID-19. Study details: Acute and convalescent COVID-19 specimens originated in the United States, Italy and Spain. Sample material is recorded as cDNA or gDNA derived from T cells, B-cell-depleted T cells, or PBMCs.

In the original analysis: Cell counts per sample came from amplifying reference gene primers. The method was immunoSEQ multiplex PCR; TCRdb's version includes in-frame clones alone and lacks a portion of them. V, J and clone size were drawn from that table, and D and trimming were deduced from the DNA. This table has about 35,000 clones, 83% appearing once. Per the germline V gene, CDR1 is SNHLY and CDR2 is FYNNEI. V shed 9 bases, J shed 3 bases, and the junction held 3 bases outside the gene matches. The CDR3 has 13 amino acids. This chain connects TRBV2 to TRBJ2-3, with TRBD2 matching over 10 bases. The receptor's source is a man aged 45-65 years with acute or convalescent COVID-19. Sequencing input: peripheral blood. CDR3 protein: CARTSGSTDTQYF. As DNA, the CDR3 is TGTGCCAGGACTAGCGGGTCGACAGATACGCAGTATTTT. Full variable domain (outside the CDR3, taken from reference TRBV2 and TRBJ2-3): EPEVTQTPSHQVTQMGQEVILRCVPISNHLYFYWYRQILGQKVEFLVSFYNNEISEKSEIFDDQFSVERPDGSNFTLKIRSTKLEDSAMYFCARTSGSTDTQYFGPGTRLTVL.